This TCR beta chain was recovered during a study of cytomegalovirus exposure and HLA in healthy donors. For this clone: Antigen: not known.

Study-level findings and limits: Cytomegalovirus-associated TCR beta chains were listed, numbering 150 to 200. A few CMV-associated chains were confirmed in vitro to be specific for CMV antigens.

The assay was immunoSEQ multiplex PCR, and TCRdb's table has in-frame clones only and misses some. This sample has under 300,000 clones, with approximately 86% found just once. Trimming left V 5 bases short and J 4 bases short, with 14 bases between. The CDR3 totals 15 residues. The germline V gene has CDR1 MNHEY and CDR2 SMNVEV (reference sequence). This TCR came from a young woman in good health and CMV-seropositive. The sequenced sample was PBMCs. The rearrangement uses TRBV27 and TRBJ2-2, with a possible D match to TRBD2 (7 bases). CDR3 protein: CASSPLGGLTGELFF. Written as DNA, the CDR3 is TGTGCCAGCAGTCCGTTGGGGGGGCTCACCGGGGAGCTGTTTTTT.